Listed below are T cell receptor beta chains from one sample, sequenced in a study of cytomegalovirus exposure and HLA in healthy donors. Method: immunoSEQ multiplex PCR; TCRdb's copy keeps in-frame clones and lacks some. The table lists 210,000 or so clones, 70% to 85% of them singletons. Sequencing input: PBMCs. Source of these receptors: a girl under 10 years old in good health and CMV-seronegative. CDR3s include the opening cysteine and the closing phenylalanine or tryptophan. A D gene is named only where the DNA matches it firmly. Some rows have no size entry. The others give once, few or many, or a class for an expanded clone.

V gene,J gene,clone size,D gene,CDR3 DNA,CDR3 protein
TRBV6-5,TRBJ2-7,.,TRBD1,TGTGCCAGCAGTCGGCAGGGGGAAGGGACCTACGAGCAGTACTTC,CASSRQGEGTYEQYF
TRBV4-1,TRBJ1-1,.,.,TGCGCCAGCAGCCCACAGGCTGTCGGCAACACTGAAGCTTTCTTT,CASSPQAVGNTEAFF
TRBV6-5,TRBJ1-6,few,.,TGTGCCAGCAGTTACTCGTGGAGCTCCTATAATTCCCCCCTCCACTTT,CASSYSWSSYNSPLHF
TRBV6-4,TRBJ2-1,.,TRBD2,TGTGCCAGCAGTGACTCATGGCGGGGGGCTAATGAGCAGTTCTTC,CASSDSWRGANEQFF
TRBV9,TRBJ2-1,.,.,TGTGCCAGCAGCGTAGCTGCTAGCCGGTACAATGAGCAGTTCTTC,CASSVAASRYNEQFF
TRBV5-6,TRBJ2-7,.,.,TGTGCCAGCAGCTTGGCCCCAGGGGTTGACGAGCAGTACTTC,CASSLAPGVDEQYF
TRBV7-2,TRBJ2-2,.,.,TGTGCCAGCAGCTTATACAGGGACACCGGGGAGCTGTTTTTT,CASSLYRDTGELFF
TRBV4-2,TRBJ2-7,.,.,TGTGCCAGCAGCCACGCAGGGGAGTCCTACGAGCAGTACTTC,CASSHAGESYEQYF
TRBV13,TRBJ1-1,.,.,TGTGCCAGCAGCTTAGTTAATGAGGGGGAAACTGGAGCTTTCTTT,CASSLVNEGETGAFF
TRBV6-5,TRBJ2-1,few,TRBD2,TGTGCCAGCAGGTCAGCGGGAGGAGAGGGAGGTGAGCAGTTCTTC,CASRSAGGEGGEQFF
TRBV5-1,TRBJ1-2,.,.,TGCGCCAGCAGCATCCAGGGGTATGGCTACACCTTC,CASSIQGYGYTF
TRBV5-6,TRBJ2-5,.,.,TGTGCCAGCAGCTTGAACGGGGGAGTCCAAGAGACCCAGTACTTC,CASSLNGGVQETQYF
TRBV5-1,TRBJ2-5,.,.,TGCGCCAGCAGCGGCAACCAAGAGACCCAGTACTTC,CASSGNQETQYF
TRBV4-1,TRBJ1-2,.,.,TGCGCCAGCAGCCAAGCCGACAGCCGCGGAGGCTACACCTTC,CASSQADSRGGYTF
TRBV11-3,TRBJ2-3,few,.,TGTGCCAGCAGCTTATCAGGGGTGTCAGATACGCAGTATTTT,CASSLSGVSDTQYF
TRBV11-2,TRBJ1-2,.,TRBD1,TGTGCCAGCAGCTTAGAACAGGGGGCTTGGTATGGCTACACCTTC,CASSLEQGAWYGYTF
TRBV15,TRBJ1-2,once,.,TGTGCCACCAGCAACTTGGGCCAGCACTTAGGCTACACCTTC,CATSNLGQHLGYTF
TRBV5-6,TRBJ2-5,.,TRBD1,TGTGCCAGCAGCTTGGCCCTTCGAGGGACAGGGGAGACCCAGTACTTC,CASSLALRGTGETQYF
TRBV18,TRBJ2-7,once,.,TGTGCCAGCTCACCGAGCTCCTACGAGCAGTACTTC,CASSPSSYEQYF
TRBV9,TRBJ1-1,.,.,TGTGCCAGCAGCGTAGGAGGGTCGAACACTGAAGCTTTCTTT,CASSVGGSNTEAFF
TRBV2,TRBJ1-5,few,.,TGTGCCAGCAGGGCCACAGGGCATGGGCAGCCCCAGCATTTT,CASRATGHGQPQHF
TRBV6-1,TRBJ2-7,.,TRBD2,TGTGCCAGCAGTGAGCCGGGACTAGCTCTCGAGCAGTACTTC,CASSEPGLALEQYF
TRBV20-1,TRBJ2-7,.,.,TGCAGTGCTAGGCCGAATAGCGAGCAGTACTTC,CSARPNSEQYF
TRBV5-1,TRBJ2-1,.,.,TGCGCCAGCAGCTTGACTAGTGAGCAGTTCTTC,CASSLTSEQFF
TRBV10-3,TRBJ2-1,.,TRBD2,TGTGCCATCAGTGAAGTAGCGGGGGGGCTTACCGAGCAGTTCTTC,CAISEVAGGLTEQFF
TRBV6-1,TRBJ2-2,.,.,TGTGCCAGCAGTACCACAGGGTTTCCACCCGGGGAGCTGTTTTTT,CASSTTGFPPGELFF
TRBV4-1,TRBJ1-2,.,.,TGCGCCAGCAGCCAAGATCTGCCTTCCGACAGAAATTTAGCTAACTATGGCTACACCTTC,CASSQDLPSDRNLANYGYTF
TRBV2,TRBJ1-2,.,TRBD1,TGTGCCAGCAGTGCGGACAGGGGGATAGGAAATGGCTACACCTTC,CASSADRGIGNGYTF
TRBV2,TRBJ1-5,.,TRBD1,TGTGCCAGCAGTGGAGACAGGGTAAATCAGCCCCAGCATTTT,CASSGDRVNQPQHF
TRBV5-4,TRBJ2-1,.,TRBD1,TGTGCCAGCAGCTGGTGGACAGGGGTCCCCTACAATGAGCAGTTCTTC,CASSWWTGVPYNEQFF
TRBV4-1,TRBJ1-4,.,.,TGCGCCAGCAGCCAAGCCCTAAATGAAAAACTGTTTTTT,CASSQALNEKLFF
TRBV19,TRBJ2-2,.,TRBD1,TGTGCCAGTAGTATCCGGACAGGGATAAACACCGGGGAGCTGTTTTTT,CASSIRTGINTGELFF